These 14 T cell receptor beta chains came from one sample sequenced in a study of shared clonotypes between healthy human individuals (dated by TCRdb to 2019 to 2021). The library was made by the immunoSEQ multiplex PCR assay. TCRdb provides this immuneACCESS table in a form limited to in-frame rearrangements. Some clones are lacking; in checked studies, under half of them reflect an unresolved V gene, and why the rest are absent is not known. For this sample there are around 600,000 clones; approximately 95% appear just once. The top ten clones comprise about 0.11% of the sample. CD8 naive samples consisted of CD45RO-negative cells that were positively selected for CCR7, yielding a CD45RA+CCR7+ population without TemRA cells. The material sequenced was naive CD8+ T cells sorted from blood. Interpreted using the paper, the cell subset or site label stands for: CD45RA+CCR7+. These receptor sequences come from a woman aged 25 to 45 in good health.

The rearrangement links TRBV2 to TRBJ2-5; TRBD1 agrees at 9 bases. V was pared by 7 bases and J by 2 bases, with 8 bases of the junction left unmatched. In germline, CDR1 is SNHLY, CDR2 FYNNEI. The CDR3 extends over 15 amino acids. Here the CDR3 DNA reads TGTGCCAGCAACCCCGGGACAGGGCTACAAGAGACCCAGTACTTC. Residues: CASNPGTGLQETQYF. The whole variable domain, remainder taken from reference TRBV2 and TRBJ2-5, is EPEVTQTPSHQVTQMGQEVILRCVPISNHLYFYWYRQILGQKVEFLVSFYNNEISEKSEIFDDQFSVERPDGSNFTLKIRSTKLEDSAMYFCASNPGTGLQETQYFGPGTRLLVL.

V usage is TRBV29-1 and J usage is TRBJ2-1, with D possibly matching TRBD1 (5 bases). The CDR3 is 14 amino acids. V was pared by 6 bases and J by 8 bases, with 20 bases between. CDR1 is SQVTM and CDR2 is ANQGSEA in the germline V gene. CDR3 loop: CSVAGAVVFDEQFF. The CDR3 DNA reads TGCAGCGTCGCTGGGGCGGTGGTGTTCGATGAGCAGTTCTTC.

V and J are TRBV2 and TRBJ2-7; 11 bases agree with TRBD2. The germline V gene encodes CDR1 SNHLY and CDR2 FYNNEI. V lost 2 bases to trimming and J lost 1 base; unmatched junction nucleotides: 16. This CDR3 is built from 20 residues. The CDR3 DNA follows: TGTGCCAGCAGTGAATCGGGTACTAGCGGGAGATTAATTGGTTCCTACGAGCAGTACTTC. As protein: CASSESGTSGRLIGSYEQYF.

V usage is TRBV28 and J usage is TRBJ2-2; TRBD1 matches at 9 bases. Trimming cost V 6 bases and J 7 bases; bases outside gene matches: 3. The CDR3 contains 13 residues. Germline CDR1 and CDR2: MDHEN and SYDVKM. This CDR3 is CASRDRGFGELFF. CDR3 DNA: TGTGCCAGCAGAGACAGGGGGTTCGGGGAGCTGTTTTTT.

The chain employs TRBV27 and TRBJ2-7; D might be TRBD1 (6 bases). Looked up from germline, CDR1 is MNHEY and CDR2 is SMNVEV (reference sequence). Deletions cut 2 bases from V and 0 bases from J, with 11 bases between. This CDR3 contains 15 residues. The CDR3 coding sequence is TGTGCCAGCAGTTTACGATCAGGGGACTCCTACGAGCAGTACTTC. Residues: CASSLRSGDSYEQYF.

This chain connects TRBV6-6 to TRBJ2-7; D is unclear. CDR3 length: 12 residues. Germline lookup yields CDR1 MNHNY and CDR2 SVGAGI (reference sequence). V gave up 6 bases and J gave up 5 bases, with 11 bases separating them. CDR3 sequence: CASSPSVNEQYF. DNA of the CDR3: TGTGCCAGCAGCCCCTCCGTAAACGAGCAGTACTTC.

The chain employs TRBV30 and TRBJ1-1; D gene ambiguous. In germline, CDR1 is GTSNPN, CDR2 SVGIG (reference sequence). CDR3 size: 12 residues. Trimming stripped 1 base from V and 1 base from J, with 4 bases between. CDR3 sequence: CAWSERNTEAFF. CDR3 nucleotide sequence: TGTGCCTGGAGTGAAAGGAACACTGAAGCTTTCTTT.

This rearrangement joins TRBV11-2 to TRBJ2-7; D not certain. V lost 3 bases, J lost 3 bases, and 12 bases lay in between. This CDR3 comprises 14 residues. Germline loops: CDR1 SGHAT, CDR2 FQNNGV. CDR3 coding DNA: TGTGCCAGCAGCTTTCAGTCTGAAAGCTACGAGCAGTACTTC. This gives the protein CASSFQSESYEQYF.

J is TRBJ1-1 and V is TRBV5-1, with D tentatively TRBD1 (5 bases). Germline lookup yields CDR1 SGHRS and CDR2 YFSETQ. The CDR3 consists of 15 residues. V was shortened by 1 base and J by 0 bases, with 10 bases between the two germline ends. CDR3 DNA: TGCGCCAGCAGCTTGTTCTCAGGGATGAACACTGAAGCTTTCTTT. This sequence encodes CASSLFSGMNTEAFF.

V is TRBV9 and J is TRBJ2-2, with no clear D. Germline V gives CDR1 SGDLS, CDR2 YYNGEE. Trimming left V 4 bases short and J 2 bases short, with 18 bases between. CDR3 size: 17 residues. CDR3: CASSSTLRVPNTGELFF. CDR3 bases: TGTGCCAGCAGCTCGACCCTTCGGGTCCCAAACACCGGGGAGCTGTTTTTT.

The chain carries TRBV27 and TRBJ2-6, with unresolved D. The CDR3 length is 18 residues. Germline CDR1 MNHEY, CDR2 SMNVEV (reference sequence). With 2 bases removed from V and 0 bases from J, the gap between germline ends came to 14 bases. The CDR3 nucleotides read TGTGCCAGCAGTTTAATCTGGGGTTTGGGCTCTGGGGCCAACGTCCTGACTTTC. This translates into CASSLIWGLGSGANVLTF.

The V call is TRBV19, the J call TRBJ1-2, with 7 nucleotides matching TRBD1. J lost 6 bases, V lost 10 bases, and 17 bases had no gene match. The length of the CDR3 is 15 residues. CDR1 is LNHDA and CDR2 is SQIVND in the germline V gene (reference sequence). The CDR3, as DNA: TGTGCCATCTTCGACTTAACAGGGGCGGCTGATGGCTACACCTTC. This translates into CAIFDLTGAADGYTF. Looking up the rest from reference TRBV19 and TRBJ1-2 gives the full variable domain: DGGITQSPKYLFRKEGQNVTLSCEQNLNHDAMYWYRQDPGQGLRLIYYSQIVNDFQKGDIAEGYSVSREKKESFPLTVTSAQKNPTAFYLCAIFDLTGAADGYTFGSGTRLTVV.

The count of this clone is one. The CDR3 sequence is CASSQGQGTYEQYF. For the CDR3, the DNA is TGTGCCAGCAGCCAAGGACAGGGTACCTACGAGCAGTACTTC. The chain combines TRBV5-6 with TRBJ2-7; 8 nucleotides match TRBD1. The V gene end was trimmed by 4 bases and the J gene end by 2 bases; junction bases not matched to a gene: 5. CDR3 length: 14 amino acids. Germline assignment: CDR1 SGHDT and CDR2 YYEEEE.

This clone was recorded once. V gene TRBV6-1 combines with J gene TRBJ2-7, with TRBD1 matching 9 bases. The CDR3 consists of 15 residues. The germline gives CDR1 MNHNS, CDR2 SASEGT. V lost 6 bases and J lost 3; bases outside the gene matches: 9. For the CDR3, the DNA is TGTGCCAGCAGCCCCGGGACAGGGACGATCTACGAGCAGTACTTC. Protein: CASSPGTGTIYEQYF.